These 20 T cell receptor beta chains were sequenced from one sample in a study of shared clonotypes between healthy human individuals. TCRdb's table, derived via immunoSEQ multiplex PCR, lists solely in-frame clones and lacks some. The repertoire includes over a million clones, roughly 74% of them detected once, and roughly 0.56% sits in the top ten. Specimen: memory CD4+ T cells from PBMCs. Subset described: CD45RA-negative fraction. These receptors originate from a man between 18 and 35 years old in good health. Some clones in this sample may be carry-over from other donors' samples.

This chain links TRBV4-2 with TRBJ1-2, with 9 bases lining up with TRBD1. J lost 7 bases, V lost 5 bases, and 11 bases had no gene match. The CDR3 totals 15 residues. CDR1 LGHNA and CDR2 YNFKEQ come from the germline V gene. In DNA, the CDR3 is TGTGCCAGCAGCTTCCCGGGACAGGGTTTTGCTGGCTACACCTTC. Translating it yields CASSFPGQGFAGYTF.

This chain joins TRBV5-1 and TRBJ1-1, with unresolved D. Germline V gene sequence: CDR1 SGHRS, CDR2 YFSETQ. CDR3 size: 14 residues. The V end lost 3 bases, the J end lost 1 base, and 10 bases lay between the germline ends. CDR3 sequence: CASSSLPANTEAFF. DNA of the CDR3: TGCGCCAGCAGCTCCCTCCCTGCGAACACTGAAGCTTTCTTT.

The chain joins TRBV5-4 to TRBJ2-2; D assignment may be TRBD1 or TRBD2 (5 bases each). The CDR3 consists of 14 residues. V gave up 5 bases and J gave up 4 bases, with 12 bases separating them. Germline CDR1 and CDR2: SGHNT and YYREEE (reference sequence). The CDR3 protein is CASRPGTPTGELFF. The CDR3 DNA reads TGTGCCAGCAGGCCCGGGACCCCCACCGGGGAGCTGTTTTTT.

Concerning this clone itself: A much larger clonotype is one base distant, so this may be a read error. The chain carries TRBV9 and TRBJ2-5; 9 bases are shared with TRBD1. Per germline, CDR1 SGDLS and CDR2 YYNGEE. The CDR3 has 15 residues. V lost 0 bases to trimming and J lost 0 bases; unmatched junction nucleotides: 0. CDR3 amino acids: CASSVGDRDQETQYF. CDR3 nucleotides: TGTGCCAGCAGCGTAGGGGACAGGGACCAAGAGACCCAGTACTTC.

CDR3 coding DNA: TGTGCCAGCAGTCCTAGACCTAGCTTCTCCTACAATGAGCAGTTCTTC. The encoded protein is CASSPRPSFSYNEQFF. V and J are TRBV7-9 and TRBJ2-1, with a tentative D call TRBD2 (5 bases). The germline CDR1 and CDR2 sequences are SEHNR and FQNEAQ (reference sequence). Trimming took 6 bases from V and 0 from J, leaving 15 bases between them. This CDR3 is 16 amino acids long.

The V and J genes are TRBV28 and TRBJ2-3; TRBD2 matches 8 bases. V shed 10 bases, J shed 4 bases, and the junction held 13 bases outside the gene matches. The CDR3 runs 15 residues. The V gene's germline CDR1 is MDHEN and CDR2 SYDVKM. CDR3 residues: CATATGGEGSDTQYF. The CDR3 DNA reads TGTGCCACTGCTACGGGGGGGGAAGGCTCAGATACGCAGTATTTT.

Concerning this clone: A read error is possible here, since a much larger clone lies one base away. The chain links TRBV28 to TRBJ1-3; no clear D gene. Trimming cost V 8 bases and J 0 bases, with 5 bases left between them. The CDR3 runs to 12 residues. The germline CDR1 and CDR2 sequences are MDHEN and SYDVKM. The CDR3 reads CASQDSGNTIYF. The CDR3 region has the DNA TGTGCCAGCCAGGACTCTGGAAACACCATATATTTT.

This clone was detected only once. The rearrangement links TRBV11-2 to TRBJ2-1; D gene unclear. In germline, CDR1 is SGHAT, CDR2 FQNNGV. The CDR3 totals 15 residues. V was cut by 0 bases and J by 0 bases, with 6 bases left in between. The CDR3 coding sequence is TGTGCCAGCAGCTTAGATTCATTCTCCTACAATGAGCAGTTCTTC. It specifies CASSLDSFSYNEQFF.

In this sample, this clone turned up a few times. The chain recombines TRBV25-1 with TRBJ2-2; 7 bases match TRBD2. Trimming took 3 bases from V and 7 from J; bases not matched to a gene: 11. Germline CDR1 MGHDK, CDR2 SYGVNS. This CDR3 has 16 residues. CDR3 protein: CASSDRGRGKVGELFF. The CDR3 nucleotides are TGTGCCAGCAGTGATCGGGGGAGGGGTAAGGTCGGGGAGCTGTTTTTT.

This clone occurred once. This chain connects TRBV28 to TRBJ1-2; possible D gene TRBD1, 5 bases. V was cut by 5 bases and J by 8 bases, with 21 bases left in between. From germline, CDR1 is MDHEN and CDR2 SYDVKM. The length of the CDR3 is 15 residues. The CDR3 sequence is CASSLTGQGFGGYTF. The CDR3 DNA follows: TGTGCCAGCAGTCTGACGGGGCAGGGTTTCGGCGGCTACACCTTC.

The genes are TRBV19 and TRBJ2-7; 7 bases match TRBD1. The CDR3 extends over 14 amino acids. Germline V lookup: CDR1 LNHDA, CDR2 SQIVND (reference sequence). Losses at the gene ends were 6 bases for V and 0 bases for J; bases not matched to a gene: 5. The chain's CDR3 is CASSLQGSSYEQYF. The CDR3 nucleotides read TGTGCCAGTAGCTTACAGGGGAGCTCCTACGAGCAGTACTTC.

The chain recombines TRBV5-1 with TRBJ2-3, with TRBD2 as a possible D gene (6 bases). Trimming removed 5 bases at V and 0 bases at J, with 13 bases between. Germline CDR1 reads SGHRS; CDR2 reads YFSETQ. This CDR3 has 15 residues. The CDR3 DNA reads as TGCGCCAGCAGAAGGGCGGGGTGGAGCACAGATACGCAGTATTTT. Translated, it gives CASRRAGWSTDTQYF.

This clone was found once. This sequence joins TRBV29-1 and TRBJ2-3; 7 positions match TRBD2. With 6 bases clipped from V and 3 bases from J, the junction kept 12 bases outside the gene matches. CDR1 SQVTM and CDR2 ANQGSEA come from the germline V gene. The CDR3 sequence is 15 residues long. CDR3 DNA sequence: TGCAGCGTCGACGGGGGGAAAGCAGGTACAGATACGCAGTATTTT. Encoded protein: CSVDGGKAGTDTQYF.

This chain links TRBV2 with TRBJ2-3; no definite D call. CDR1 is SNHLY and CDR2 is FYNNEI in the germline V gene. Trimming left V 3 bases short and J 6 bases short, with 16 bases between. The CDR3 is 15 residues long. The CDR3 reads CASSEGYSISDTQYF. The CDR3 nucleotides are TGTGCCAGCAGTGAGGGCTACAGTATCAGCGATACGCAGTATTTT. Full variable domain (rest looked up from reference TRBV2 and TRBJ2-3): EPEVTQTPSHQVTQMGQEVILRCVPISNHLYFYWYRQILGQKVEFLVSFYNNEISEKSEIFDDQFSVERPDGSNFTLKIRSTKLEDSAMYFCASSEGYSISDTQYFGPGTRLTVL.

The sample holds a few counts of this clone. CDR3 coding DNA: TGCGCCAGCAGCCAAGTCGACCCGTGGACTGAAGCTTTCTTT. This sequence encodes CASSQVDPWTEAFF. The rearrangement links TRBV4-3 to TRBJ1-1; D remains ambiguous. V was pared by 1 base and J by 5 bases, with 11 bases between. CDR3 size: 14 residues. CDR1 is LGHNA, CDR2 YSLEER, per germline.

The sample holds many counts of this clone. The J gene is TRBJ1-2, the V gene TRBV19; the D gene is possibly TRBD1 (5 bases). Between the trimmed V and J ends, which lost 6 bases and 3 bases, there was a span of 17 bases. The CDR3 consists of 15 residues. Germline values: CDR1 LNHDA, CDR2 SQIVND (reference sequence). The CDR3 loop is CASSIDPGRHYGYTF. In DNA, the CDR3 is TGTGCCAGTAGCATTGACCCGGGACGGCACTATGGCTACACCTTC.

This chain uses TRBV5-1 with TRBJ2-5; D possibly corresponds to TRBD1 (5 bases). The germline CDR1 and CDR2 sequences are SGHRS and YFSETQ. Trimming pared 2 bases from V and 5 bases from J, leaving 13 bases between. This CDR3 is 14 amino acids long. CDR3 DNA sequence: TGCGCCAGCAGCTTTACAAGGGGCTTGGAGACCCAGTACTTC. This sequence encodes CASSFTRGLETQYF.

V and J are TRBV21-1 and TRBJ1-2; TRBD1 was called by the table and not checked on the DNA. TRBV21-1 is shown as a pseudogene. This CDR3 comprises 18 residues. CDR3 sequence reads: CASRADMGQEDRRYGYTF. The CDR3 nucleotides are TGTGCCAGCCGAGCTGACATGGGACAGGAGGACCGTCGTTATGGCTACACCTTC.

Concerning this clone: One end of the junction varies from germline; a read error may be responsible. This chain joins TRBV18 and TRBJ2-3; D is possibly TRBD1 (5 bases). The CDR3 runs to 14 residues. CDR1 is KGHSH and CDR2 is LQKENI in the germline V gene. CDR3 residues: CASSPPDRADTQYF. In DNA, the CDR3 is TGTGCCAGCTCCCCACCCGACAGAGCAGATACGCAGTATTTT.

The V gene is TRBV6-1, the J gene TRBJ1-5; weak D call: TRBD1 (5 bases). Trimming removed 5 bases from V and 2 bases from J, with 10 bases in between. This CDR3 has 14 amino acids. Germline CDR1 is MNHNS and CDR2 is SASEGT. CDR3 sequence reads: CASSFRGGNQPQHF. The CDR3, as DNA: TGTGCCAGCAGTTTCAGAGGGGGCAATCAGCCCCAGCATTTT.